This is a list of T cell receptor beta chains from one sample in a study of cytomegalovirus exposure and HLA in healthy donors. Only in-frame clones appear in the TCRdb table, and some are missing; sequencing was by immunoSEQ multiplex PCR. The table includes about 85,000 clones, more than 60% detected once. Sequenced sample: PBMCs. These receptors came from a man between 25 and 39 years old in good health and CMV-seronegative. CDR3s include the opening cysteine and the closing phenylalanine or tryptophan. The D gene is left open where the match is weak. Some rows have no size entry. The others give once, few or many, or a class for an expanded clone.

J gene: TRBJ1-2
V gene: TRBV29-1
D gene: TRBD1
CDR3 length: 16
clone size: NA
CDR3 protein: CSTPVGQGLPNYGYTF
CDR3 DNA: TGCAGTACTCCGGTGGGACAGGGTCTTCCTAACTATGGCTACACCTTC

J gene: TRBJ2-1
V gene: TRBV7-2
D gene: TRBD2
CDR3 length: 16
clone size: once
CDR3 protein: CASSLVPSGGFQEQFF
CDR3 DNA: TGTGCCAGCAGCTTAGTCCCCAGCGGGGGTTTTCAGGAGCAGTTCTTC

J gene: TRBJ1-4
V gene: TRBV5-1
D gene: NA
CDR3 length: 14
clone size: NA
CDR3 protein: CASSLDSPGEKLFF
CDR3 DNA: TGCGCCAGCAGCTTAGACAGTCCTGGGGAAAAACTGTTTTTT

J gene: TRBJ1-1
V gene: TRBV5-5
D gene: NA
CDR3 length: 13
clone size: NA
CDR3 protein: CASSSGFGTEAFF
CDR3 DNA: TGTGCCAGCAGTTCAGGGTTTGGCACTGAAGCTTTCTTT

J gene: TRBJ2-3
V gene: TRBV7-6
D gene: TRBD2
CDR3 length: 15
clone size: once
CDR3 protein: CASSFGTSGVDTQYF
CDR3 DNA: TGTGCCAGCAGCTTCGGGACTAGCGGAGTGGATACGCAGTATTTT

J gene: TRBJ1-2
V gene: TRBV4-1
D gene: NA
CDR3 length: 17
clone size: NA
CDR3 protein: CASSLQGSPGTNYGYTF
CDR3 DNA: TGCGCCAGCAGCCTCCAAGGGTCCCCGGGAACTAACTATGGCTACACCTTC

J gene: TRBJ2-5
V gene: TRBV7-9
D gene: NA
CDR3 length: 13
clone size: NA
CDR3 protein: CASSLFAGETQYF
CDR3 DNA: TGTGCCAGCAGCTTATTTGCCGGGGAGACCCAGTACTTC

J gene: TRBJ1-4
V gene: TRBV19
D gene: NA
CDR3 length: 16
clone size: few
CDR3 protein: CATLPERGGNNEKLFF
CDR3 DNA: TGTGCCACCCTCCCGGAGAGGGGGGGGAATAATGAAAAACTGTTTTTT

J gene: TRBJ1-5
V gene: TRBV19
D gene: NA
CDR3 length: 16
clone size: few
CDR3 protein: CASSIDFRVTNQPQHF
CDR3 DNA: TGTGCCAGTAGTATAGATTTCAGGGTTACCAATCAGCCCCAGCATTTT

J gene: TRBJ2-1
V gene: TRBV7-9
D gene: NA
CDR3 length: 12
clone size: NA
CDR3 protein: CASRSGGHEQFF
CDR3 DNA: TGTGCCAGCAGGTCCGGTGGGCATGAGCAGTTCTTC

J gene: TRBJ1-2
V gene: TRBV10-3
D gene: TRBD1
CDR3 length: 12
clone size: NA
CDR3 protein: CAINGQVEGYTF
CDR3 DNA: TGTGCCATCAACGGACAGGTGGAGGGCTACACCTTC